The rows below give T cell receptor beta chains drawn from one sample of a study of T cell repertoires in cytomegalovirus infection. Antigens for these TCRs are unknown. MiXCR, run by TCRdb on the reads, gives a single entry per CDR3 protein. The data hold about 830,000 distinct CDR3 sequences, with about 33% observed a single time. Sequencing was performed on cultured CD8+ T cells from PBMCs, taken from culture after CMV antigen stimulation. Source of these receptors: a human donor in good health (CMV status not recorded). Some clones in this sample may be carry-over from other donors' samples. Each CDR3 is given with its conserved first and last residue. Fields, in order: D gene, V gene, J gene, clone size, CDR3 protein, CDR3 DNA. D genes are given only for firm matches. Clone size is given for some rows only: seen once, a few or many times, or a class if the clone is expanded.

-,TRBV6-5,TRBJ1-3,few,CASSSGLDPIYF,TGTGCCAGCAGTTCGGGACTGGATCCCATATATTTT
-,TRBV12-3/TRBV12-4,TRBJ1-2,few,CASSFAVEYGYTF,TGTGCCAGCAGTTTTGCAGTGGAGTATGGCTACACCTTC
-,TRBV10-3,TRBJ1-3,many,CAISERAGNTIYF,TGTGCCATCAGTGAAAGGGCTGGAAACACCATATATTTT
-,TRBV7-9,TRBJ1-6,-,CASTGSYNSPLHF,TGTGCCAGCACGGGCTCCTATAATTCACCCCTCCACTTT
TRBD1,TRBV28,TRBJ2-2,many,CASSDRGGTGELFF,TGTGCCAGCAGCGACAGGGGAGGAACCGGGGAGCTGTTTTTT
TRBD1,TRBV3-1,TRBJ2-4,few,CASSQGQGRGGNIQYF,TGTGCCAGCAGCCAAGGACAGGGGAGAGGGGGAAACATTCAGTACTTC
TRBD2,TRBV7-2,TRBJ2-3,many,CASSLEVLAGGWEDTQYF,TGTGCCAGCAGCTTAGAAGTACTAGCGGGGGGGTGGGAAGATACGCAGTATTTT
TRBD2,TRBV18,TRBJ2-3,-,CASSPPYLAGTSVENTQYF,TGTGCCAGCTCACCACCGTACCTAGCGGGGACCTCCGTCGAGAATACGCAGTATTTT
TRBD2,TRBV27,TRBJ2-3,-,CASSLSSSGVADTQYF,TGTGCCAGCAGTTTATCGAGTAGCGGGGTTGCAGATACGCAGTATTTT
-,TRBV24-1,TRBJ2-1,few,CATSDIRGFDKSNEQFF,TGTGCCACCAGTGATATTCGAGGGTTCGATAAAAGCAATGAGCAGTTCTTC
-,TRBV28,TRBJ2-1,-,CASSLGRVTNEQFF,TGTGCCAGCAGTTTAGGTAGGGTTACCAATGAGCAGTTCTTC
-,TRBV7-3,TRBJ2-5,-,CASSSGPPLYQETQYF,TGTGCCAGCAGCTCAGGACCTCCGTTATACCAAGAGACCCAGTACTTC
-,TRBV7-6,TRBJ2-7,few,CASSSGLGLFGNEQYF,TGTGCCAGCAGCTCGGGACTGGGACTTTTCGGGAACGAGCAGTACTTC
-,TRBV5-5,TRBJ1-2,few,CASSLEYMGGAGGYTF,TGTGCCAGCAGCTTGGAATACATGGGGGGCGCCGGTGGCTACACCTTC
TRBD1,TRBV6-5,TRBJ2-3,few,CASSYSRGLGTDTQYF,TGTGCCAGCAGTTACTCGAGGGGGCTCGGCACAGATACGCAGTATTTT
TRBD2,TRBV29-1,TRBJ2-7,-,CSVSGTSGGALYEQYF,TGCAGCGTTTCTGGGACTAGCGGGGGGGCCCTGTACGAGCAGTACTTC
-,TRBV12-3/TRBV12-4,TRBJ2-3,many,CASNEGTDTQYF,TGTGCCAGCAATGAAGGCACAGATACGCAGTATTTT
TRBD2,TRBV2,TRBJ2-7,-,CASNPLAGGSYEQYF,TGTGCCAGCAACCCCCTGGCGGGGGGGAGCTACGAGCAGTACTTC
-,TRBV7-3,TRBJ2-1,few,CASSYQGGLYNEQFF,TGTGCCAGCAGCTACCAGGGGGGGCTTTACAATGAGCAGTTCTTC
-,TRBV27,TRBJ1-5,-,CASSATGGGSNQPQHF,TGTGCCAGCAGCGCTACAGGCGGTGGTAGCAATCAGCCCCAGCATTTT
-,TRBV2,TRBJ1-1,-,CATLTGNTEAFF,TGTGCCACCCTTACCGGAAACACTGAAGCTTTCTTT
-,TRBV28,TRBJ1-4,-,CASRPNGYLERDEKLFF,TGTGCCAGCAGACCGAACGGATATCTTGAGAGGGATGAAAAACTGTTTTTT
TRBD1,TRBV6-2/TRBV6-3,TRBJ1-2,few,CASTPTGRDGYTF,TGTGCCAGCACCCCGACAGGGAGGGATGGCTACACCTTC
TRBD1,TRBV6-5,TRBJ2-2,-,CASSYNPEGAVTGELFF,TGTGCCAGCAGTTACAATCCCGAGGGGGCGGTCACCGGGGAGCTGTTTTTT
TRBD2,TRBV27,TRBJ2-6,-,CASSSRGAGANVLTF,TGTGCCAGCAGTAGCCGGGGGGCTGGGGCCAACGTCCTGACTTTC
-,TRBV6-5,TRBJ1-1,few,CASSLNGHPNTEAFF,TGTGCCAGCAGTCTGAATGGACACCCGAACACTGAAGCTTTCTTT
-,TRBV11-2,TRBJ2-7,few,CASSLDPRGTEQYF,TGTGCCAGCAGCTTAGATCCCAGGGGTACGGAGCAGTACTTC
TRBD1,TRBV4-1,TRBJ2-5,-,CASSQPTGEETQYF,TGCGCCAGCAGCCAACCTACAGGGGAAGAGACCCAGTACTTC
TRBD1,TRBV6-5,TRBJ2-1,-,CASSYAGTGYNEQFF,TGTGCCAGCAGTTACGCGGGGACAGGTTACAATGAGCAGTTCTTC
-,TRBV7-9,TRBJ1-2,many,CASSSSQQTRYYGYTF,TGTGCCAGCAGCTCTTCCCAGCAGACACGGTACTATGGCTACACCTTC
TRBD1,TRBV7-9,TRBJ1-5,many,CASSSSRTGGRWPQHF,TGTGCCAGCAGCTCCTCAAGGACAGGGGGCAGGTGGCCCCAGCATTTT
-,TRBV4-3,TRBJ1-2,few,CASSHRIDVDYGYTF,TGCGCCAGCAGCCACCGCATCGATGTAGACTATGGCTACACCTTC
TRBD2,TRBV12-3/TRBV12-4,TRBJ2-1,-,CASSPPGSGGTSYNEQFF,TGTGCCAGCAGTCCACCCGGTAGCGGGGGGACCTCCTACAATGAGCAGTTCTTC
-,TRBV2,TRBJ1-1,once,CASKDAHEAFF,TGTGCCAGCAAGGATGCCCATGAAGCTTTCTTT
-,TRBV5-6,TRBJ2-1,once,CASSWGVHEQFF,TGTGCCAGCAGCTGGGGGGTGCATGAGCAGTTCTTC
-,TRBV6-5,TRBJ1-2,-,CASSQGAVYGYTF,TGTGCCAGCTCACAGGGCGCGGTCTATGGCTACACCTTC
-,TRBV6-2/TRBV6-3,TRBJ1-1,few,CASSPLWGEDTEAFF,TGTGCCAGCAGTCCCCTATGGGGGGAGGACACTGAAGCTTTCTTT
TRBD2,TRBV5-1,TRBJ2-5,-,CASSLGPTSGELGETQYF,TGCGCCAGCAGCTTGGGGCCCACTAGCGGGGAGCTGGGGGAGACCCAGTACTTC
TRBD2,TRBV27,TRBJ2-3,-,CASRLAGGADTQYF,TGTGCCAGCAGGCTAGCGGGGGGGGCAGATACGCAGTATTTT
-,TRBV7-2,TRBJ1-1,many,CASSENSDIWAMNTEAFF,TGTGCCAGCAGCGAAAACAGCGACATTTGGGCCATGAACACTGAAGCTTTCTTT
TRBD1,TRBV19,TRBJ1-2,-,CASIGTGFGYTF,TGTGCCAGTATTGGGACAGGGTTTGGCTACACCTTC
TRBD2,TRBV7-8,TRBJ2-3,-,CASSLGRLAGGRYTQYF,TGTGCCAGCAGCTTAGGGAGACTAGCGGGGGGCCGGTATACGCAGTATTTT
-,TRBV2,TRBJ1-1,few,CASNGRQATEAFF,TGTGCCAGCAACGGCCGACAGGCGACTGAAGCTTTCTTT
-,TRBV12-3/TRBV12-4,TRBJ2-5,-,CASSVIPAGPQETQYF,TGTGCCAGCAGCGTCATTCCCGCAGGGCCCCAAGAGACCCAGTACTTC
-,TRBV27,TRBJ2-7,-,CASSLSDNYEQYF,TGTGCCAGCAGTTTAAGTGACAACTACGAGCAGTACTTC
TRBD2,TRBV10-3,TRBJ2-1,-,CAINEGGLADNEQFF,TGTGCCATCAACGAGGGGGGACTAGCCGACAATGAGCAGTTCTTC
-,TRBV7-6,TRBJ2-2,many,CASSFNQEGASNTGELFF,TGTGCCAGCAGCTTCAACCAGGAGGGAGCTTCGAACACCGGGGAGCTGTTTTTT
-,TRBV19,TRBJ2-3,-,CASSMGQPPDTQYF,TGTGCCAGTAGTATGGGGCAGCCCCCGGATACGCAGTATTTT
-,TRBV28,TRBJ2-3,few,CASSFPGSEYNTQYF,TGTGCCAGCAGTTTCCCCGGGTCCGAATATAATACGCAGTATTTT
TRBD1,TRBV7-9,TRBJ1-5,few,CASSPRAGTAQDVFF,TGTGCCAGCAGCCCTCGAGCCGGGACAGCTCAGGACGTTTTTTTT
-,TRBV4-3,TRBJ2-1,-,CASSQDRREGLGNEQFF,TGCGCCAGCAGCCAAGATCGGAGAGAGGGGTTAGGGAATGAGCAGTTCTTC
-,TRBV19,TRBJ1-2,few,CASSGTRYGYTF,TGTGCCAGTAGCGGGACAAGATATGGCTACACCTTC
TRBD2,TRBV28,TRBJ2-1,few,CASSTSGGKSYNEQFF,TGTGCCAGCAGTACTAGCGGGGGCAAATCCTACAATGAGCAGTTCTTC